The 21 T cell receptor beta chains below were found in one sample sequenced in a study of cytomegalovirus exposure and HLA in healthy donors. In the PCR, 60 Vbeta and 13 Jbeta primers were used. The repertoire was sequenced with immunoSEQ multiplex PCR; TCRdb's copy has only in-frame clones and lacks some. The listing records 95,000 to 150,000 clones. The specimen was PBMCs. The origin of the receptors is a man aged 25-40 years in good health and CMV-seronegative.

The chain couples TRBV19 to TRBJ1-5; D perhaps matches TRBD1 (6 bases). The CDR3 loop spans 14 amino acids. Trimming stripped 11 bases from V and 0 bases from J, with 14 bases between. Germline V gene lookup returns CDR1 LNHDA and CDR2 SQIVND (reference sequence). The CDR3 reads CASGERHSNQPQHF. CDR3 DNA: TGTGCCTCAGGGGAGAGGCATAGCAATCAGCCCCAGCATTTT.

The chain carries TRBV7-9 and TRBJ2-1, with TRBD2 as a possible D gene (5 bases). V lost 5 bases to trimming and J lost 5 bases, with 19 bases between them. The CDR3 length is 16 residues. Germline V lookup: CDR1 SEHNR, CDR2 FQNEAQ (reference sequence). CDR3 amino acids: CASSPLERRPHNEQFF. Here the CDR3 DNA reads TGTGCCAGCAGCCCCTTGGAGCGGAGGCCCCACAATGAGCAGTTCTTC.

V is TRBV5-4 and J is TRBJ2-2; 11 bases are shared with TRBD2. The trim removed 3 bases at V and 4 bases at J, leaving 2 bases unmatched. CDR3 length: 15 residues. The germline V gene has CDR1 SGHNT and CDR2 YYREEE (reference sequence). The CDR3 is CASSWGTSGTGELFF. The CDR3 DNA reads TGTGCCAGCAGCTGGGGGACTAGCGGCACCGGGGAGCTGTTTTTT.

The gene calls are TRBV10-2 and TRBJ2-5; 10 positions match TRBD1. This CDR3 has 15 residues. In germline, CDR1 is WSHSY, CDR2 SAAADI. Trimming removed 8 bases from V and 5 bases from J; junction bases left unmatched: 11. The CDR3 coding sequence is TGCGCCAGCGCATCCGGGACAGGGGAGTGGGAGACCCAGTACTTC. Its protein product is CASASGTGEWETQYF.

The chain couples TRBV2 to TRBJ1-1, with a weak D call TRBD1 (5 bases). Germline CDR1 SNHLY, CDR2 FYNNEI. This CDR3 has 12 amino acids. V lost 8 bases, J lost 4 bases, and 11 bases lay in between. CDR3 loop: CASPDGGTEAFF. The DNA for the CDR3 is TGTGCCAGCCCCGACGGGGGCACTGAAGCTTTCTTT.

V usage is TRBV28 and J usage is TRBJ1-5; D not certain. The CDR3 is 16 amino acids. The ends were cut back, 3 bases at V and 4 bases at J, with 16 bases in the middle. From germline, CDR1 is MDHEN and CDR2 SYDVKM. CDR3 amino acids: CASSFSSDSSNQPQHF. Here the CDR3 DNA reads TGTGCCAGCAGTTTTTCCTCGGACTCCTCTAATCAGCCCCAGCATTTT. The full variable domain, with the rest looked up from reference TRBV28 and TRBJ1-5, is DVKVTQSSRYLVKRTGEKVFLECVQDMDHENMFWYRQDPGLGLRLIYFSYDVKMKEKGDIPEGYSVSREKKERFSLILESASTNQTSMYLCASSFSSDSSNQPQHFGDGTRLSIL.

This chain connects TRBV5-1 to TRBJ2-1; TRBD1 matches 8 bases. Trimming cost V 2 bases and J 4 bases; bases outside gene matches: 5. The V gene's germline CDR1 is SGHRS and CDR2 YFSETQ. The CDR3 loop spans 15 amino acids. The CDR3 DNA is TGCGCCAGCAGCTTAGGACAGGGACGGTACAATGAGCAGTTCTTC. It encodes CASSLGQGRYNEQFF.

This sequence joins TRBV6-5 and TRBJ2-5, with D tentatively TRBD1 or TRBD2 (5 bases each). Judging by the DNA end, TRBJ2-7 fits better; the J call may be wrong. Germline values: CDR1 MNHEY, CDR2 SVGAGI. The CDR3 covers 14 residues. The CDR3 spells CASSYSGGSYEQYF. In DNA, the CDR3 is TGTGCCAGCAGTTATAGTGGGGGCTCCTACGAGCAGTACTTC.

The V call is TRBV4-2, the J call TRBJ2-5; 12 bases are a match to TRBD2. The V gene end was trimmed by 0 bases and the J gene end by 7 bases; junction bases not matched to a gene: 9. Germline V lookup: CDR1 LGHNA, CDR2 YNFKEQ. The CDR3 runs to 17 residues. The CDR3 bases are TGTGCCAGCAGCCAAGAGGGGCTAGCGGGAGGGCCGGGGACCCAGTACTTC. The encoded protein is CASSQEGLAGGPGTQYF.

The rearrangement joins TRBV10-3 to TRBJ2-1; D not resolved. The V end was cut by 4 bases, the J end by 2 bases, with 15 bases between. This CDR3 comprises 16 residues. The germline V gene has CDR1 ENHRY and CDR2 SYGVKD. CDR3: CAISARGAPTYNEQFF. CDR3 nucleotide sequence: TGTGCCATCAGTGCCCGTGGAGCGCCCACCTACAATGAGCAGTTCTTC.

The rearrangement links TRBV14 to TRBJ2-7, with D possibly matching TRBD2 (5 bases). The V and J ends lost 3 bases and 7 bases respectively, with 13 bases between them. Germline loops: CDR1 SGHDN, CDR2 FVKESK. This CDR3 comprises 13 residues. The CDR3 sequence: CASSHHRGTEQYF. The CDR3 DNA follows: TGTGCCAGCAGCCACCACCGGGGAACAGAGCAGTACTTC.

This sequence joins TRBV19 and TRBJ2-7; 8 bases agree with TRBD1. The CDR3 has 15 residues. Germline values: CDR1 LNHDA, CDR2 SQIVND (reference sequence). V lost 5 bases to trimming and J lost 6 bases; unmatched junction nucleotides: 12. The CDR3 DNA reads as TGTGCCAGTAGTGCAACCGGGACAGGAGCTGGCGAGCAGTACTTC. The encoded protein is CASSATGTGAGEQYF.

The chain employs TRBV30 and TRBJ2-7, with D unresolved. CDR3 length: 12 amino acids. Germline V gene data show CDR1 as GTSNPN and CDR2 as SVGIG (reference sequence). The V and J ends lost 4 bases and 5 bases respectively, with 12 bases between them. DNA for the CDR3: TGTGCCTGGACGAAGAGGTCCAACGAGCAGTACTTC. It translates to CAWTKRSNEQYF.

Here the CDR3 reads CASSFQGYNEQYF. The CDR3 nucleotides are TGTGCCAGCAGTTTTCAGGGTTACAACGAGCAGTACTTC. The V gene is TRBV27, the J gene TRBJ2-7, with D possibly matching TRBD1 (5 bases). Trimming shortened V by 3 bases and J by 5 bases, and 11 bases separated the two germline ends. The CDR3 consists of 13 residues. CDR1 is MNHEY, CDR2 SMNVEV, per germline (reference sequence).

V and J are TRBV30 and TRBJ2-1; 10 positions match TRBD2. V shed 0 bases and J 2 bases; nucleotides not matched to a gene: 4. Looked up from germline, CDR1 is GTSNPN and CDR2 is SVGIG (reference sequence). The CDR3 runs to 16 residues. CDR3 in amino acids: CAWSVSAGGPYNEQFF. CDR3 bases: TGTGCCTGGAGTGTCTCAGCGGGAGGGCCCTACAATGAGCAGTTCTTC.

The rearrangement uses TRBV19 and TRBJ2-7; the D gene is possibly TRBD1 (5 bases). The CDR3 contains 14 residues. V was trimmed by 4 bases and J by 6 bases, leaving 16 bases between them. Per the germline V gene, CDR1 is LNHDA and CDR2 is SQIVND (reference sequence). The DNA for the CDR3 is TGTGCCAGTAGTACGGCGTTATTAGGGGTCGAGCAGTACTTC. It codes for CASSTALLGVEQYF.

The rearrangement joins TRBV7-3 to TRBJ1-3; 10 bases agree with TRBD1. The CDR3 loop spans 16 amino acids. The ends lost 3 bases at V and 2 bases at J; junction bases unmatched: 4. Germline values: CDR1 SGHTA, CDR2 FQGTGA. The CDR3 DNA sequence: TGTGCCAGCAGCTTGGCCGGGACAGGGGCTGGAAACACCATATATTTT. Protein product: CASSLAGTGAGNTIYF.

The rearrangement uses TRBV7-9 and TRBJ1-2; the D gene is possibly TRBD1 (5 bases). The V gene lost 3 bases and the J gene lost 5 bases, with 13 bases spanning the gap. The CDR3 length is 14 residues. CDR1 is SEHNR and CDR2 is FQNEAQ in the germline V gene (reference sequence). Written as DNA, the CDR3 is TGTGCCAGCAGCTTTACCGACAGTTCTTATGGCTACACCTTC. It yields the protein CASSFTDSSYGYTF. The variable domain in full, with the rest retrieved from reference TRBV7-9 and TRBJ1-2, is DTGVSQNPRHKITKRGQNVTFRCDPISEHNRLYWYRQTLGQGPEFLTYFQNEAQLEKSRLLSDRFSAERPKGSFSTLEIQRTEQGDSAMYLCASSFTDSSYGYTFGSGTRLTVV.

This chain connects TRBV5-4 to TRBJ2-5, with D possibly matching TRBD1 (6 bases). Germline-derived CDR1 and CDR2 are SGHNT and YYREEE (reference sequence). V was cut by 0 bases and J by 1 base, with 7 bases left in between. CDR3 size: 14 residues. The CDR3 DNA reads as TGTGCCAGCAGCTTGGGGACAGTCCAAGAGACCCAGTACTTC. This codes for CASSLGTVQETQYF.

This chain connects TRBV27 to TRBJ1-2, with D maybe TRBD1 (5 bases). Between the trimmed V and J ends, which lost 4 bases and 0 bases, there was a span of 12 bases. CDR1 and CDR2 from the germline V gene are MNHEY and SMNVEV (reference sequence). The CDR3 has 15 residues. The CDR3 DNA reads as TGTGCCAGCAGTTCGACAGCCATCACTAACTATGGCTACACCTTC. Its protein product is CASSSTAITNYGYTF.

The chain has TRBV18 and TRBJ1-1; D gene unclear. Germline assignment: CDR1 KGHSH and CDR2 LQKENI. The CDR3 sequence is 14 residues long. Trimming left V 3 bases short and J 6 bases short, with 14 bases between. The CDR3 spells CASSPLANSAEAFF. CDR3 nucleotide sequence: TGTGCCAGCTCACCTCTCGCAAATAGCGCTGAAGCTTTCTTT.